This T cell receptor (beta chain) is drawn from a study of shared clonotypes between healthy human individuals (dated by TCRdb to the early 2020s). Regarding the research as a whole: The cohort included three men and a couple of women between 18 and 49 years of age. To increase sequencing depth and limit assay-specific biases, different laboratories used diverse techniques to prepare libraries and sequence TCR repertoires. For each donor, CD4 naive and CD4 memory were each given three plates, CD8 naive was given two plates, and CD8 memory was given one plate. Blood TCR repertoires of a handful of healthy adults were deeply sequenced to estimate repertoire size and the extent of clonotype sharing between individuals. Leukapheresis yielded between about 0.9 and 8.9 billion PBMCs per donor. Results and caveats for the whole study, not just this receptor: Approximately 4.8% of naive CD4, roughly 3.6% of naive CD8, about 2.4% of memory CD4, and 0.4% of memory CD8 clonotypes were shared across several donors. Based on pairwise subsampling, the degree of clonotype sharing among donors was expected to be affected by sequencing depth. Compared with non-shared clonotypes, clonotypes shared by all four sorted-subset donors had higher generation probabilities. Larger estimated clonotype richness was generally found for naive subsets than for memory subsets. Because the study included a small number of donors, the genetic and exposure-history diversity represented was limited. Incomplete sequencing was indicated by rarefaction of sorted-subset datasets, despite the large sequencing depth. Sampling was limited to blood, and TCR repertoires in tissue likely differ from TCR repertoires in blood.

The donors were healthy, HIV-negative adults who had no recently reported acute infections or vaccinations. Every donor was a Caucasian adult residing in Nashville, Tennessee, USA. Magnetic negative selection was used to enrich CD4+ T cells, after which naive cells were positively selected on CD45RA and the negative fraction became the memory subset. Blood was collected by leukapheresis, and PBMCs were isolated by Ficoll-Histopaque density gradient centrifugation and then cryopreserved in liquid nitrogen vapor phase. Purity and quantity of every magnetically sorted T cell population were checked by analytical flow cytometry. From each sorted fraction, genomic DNA was isolated and quantified by UV absorbance on a Nanodrop 2000c. In regard to this clone: The clone's antigen remains unknown. No qualities accompany the bases; no much larger clone lies one base away.

Using the deep immunoSEQ assay, multiplex PCR amplified TCR CDR3 regions from genomic DNA. Genomic DNA extracted from each cell subset was distributed evenly over all wells of several immunoSEQ 96-well plates, and each plate served as one replicate. For sorted subsets, roughly 200 ng of genomic DNA, equivalent to some 30,000 T cell genomes, went into each replicate PCR. Purified libraries were measured with a Qubit 3.0 fluorometer, size-checked on a Bioanalyzer 2100, and measured again with the KAPA Library Quantification kit. A separate single-read 150-cycle Illumina NextSeq 550 flow cell was used to sequence each immunoSEQ 96-well plate. From the authors' description of their analysis: Because only junctional sequences without quality scores were contained in the immunoSEQ output, filtering matching that applied to full-length reads could not be performed. To assign V/J genes and CDR3, sequences were annotated using PyIR, a Python wrapper for IgBLAST v1.9, with IMGT germline references. Any read was removed if the V/J assignment was weak (E-value above 1e-6), the CDR3 was missing, or the read contained stop codons, out-of-frame junctions, or ambiguous translated residues. V3J clonotypes were defined by identical inferred V gene, J gene, and CDR3 amino acid sequence. Percentage overlap between repertoires was computed as shared unique clonotypes divided by the size of the smaller repertoire. Repertoire richness was assessed with RTK rarefaction, the Chao1 estimator, and Recon v2.1 estimates of unobserved clonotypes. Generation probabilities for all TCRbeta clonotypes obtained by the gDNA method from four donors were computed using OLGA. Imported from immuneACCESS, the table was reduced by TCRdb to in-frame sequences with V and J called. These copies leave out some clones; in studies compared against another copy, an unresolved V gene accounts for under half, and the cause of the remainder is not known. That table supplies the V and J calls and clone size; D and trimming were determined from the DNA. The sample table shows some 2,000,000 clones, and about 95% are seen once. The ten top clones hold 0.1% to 0.15% of the sample.

V is cut back by 4 bases and J by 6 bases, with 7 bases in the junction unmatched. The germline V gene gives CDR1 as LGHNA and CDR2 as YSLEER. Inclusive of the bounding cysteine and phenylalanine, the CDR3 is 14 residues long. Of all the DNA, just the CDR3 is kept, 42 bases in frame from base 1. The chain was built from TRBV4-3 and TRBJ1-2; 8 middle bases align to TRBD1. Sequencing was done on a sample of naive CD4+ T cells sorted from blood. This sample's cell subset or site label indicates: CD45RA+ positively selected. The TCR was taken from a young man in good health. The CDR3 sequence is CASSRLSGGDGYTF. The DNA sequence is TGCGCCAGCAGCCGTCTCTCAGGGGGCGATGGCTACACCTTC.